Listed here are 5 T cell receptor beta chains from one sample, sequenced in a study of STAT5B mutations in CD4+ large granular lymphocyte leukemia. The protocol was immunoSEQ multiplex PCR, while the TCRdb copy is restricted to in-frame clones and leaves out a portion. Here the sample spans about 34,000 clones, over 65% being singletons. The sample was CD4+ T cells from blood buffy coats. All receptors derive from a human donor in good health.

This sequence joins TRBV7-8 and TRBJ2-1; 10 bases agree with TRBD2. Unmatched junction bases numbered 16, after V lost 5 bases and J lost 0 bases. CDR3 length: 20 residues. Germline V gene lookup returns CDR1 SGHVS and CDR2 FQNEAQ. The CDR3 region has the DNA TGTGCCAGCAGCCATCACCTAGCGGGGGCCCTCGGGAGCTCCTACAATGAGCAGTTCTTC. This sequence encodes CASSHHLAGALGSSYNEQFF. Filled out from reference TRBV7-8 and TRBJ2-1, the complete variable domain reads GAGVSQSPRYKVAKRGQDVALRCDPISGHVSLFWYQQALGQGPEFLTYFQNEAQLDKSGLPSDRFFAERPEGSVSTLKIQRTQQEDSAVYLCASSHHLAGALGSSYNEQFFGPGTRLTVL.

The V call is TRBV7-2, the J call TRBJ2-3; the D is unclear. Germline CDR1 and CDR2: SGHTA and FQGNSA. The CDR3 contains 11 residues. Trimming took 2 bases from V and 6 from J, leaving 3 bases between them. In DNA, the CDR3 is TGTGCCAGCAGCTTATGGGATACGCAGTATTTT. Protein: CASSLWDTQYF.

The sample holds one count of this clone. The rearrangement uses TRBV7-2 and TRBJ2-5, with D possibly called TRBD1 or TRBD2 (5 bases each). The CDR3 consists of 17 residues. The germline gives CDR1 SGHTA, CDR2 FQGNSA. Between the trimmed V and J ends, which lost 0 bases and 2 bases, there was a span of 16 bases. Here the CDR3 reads CASSLARGYRRQETQYF. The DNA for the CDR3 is TGTGCCAGCAGCTTAGCGAGAGGGTACAGGAGACAAGAGACCCAGTACTTC.

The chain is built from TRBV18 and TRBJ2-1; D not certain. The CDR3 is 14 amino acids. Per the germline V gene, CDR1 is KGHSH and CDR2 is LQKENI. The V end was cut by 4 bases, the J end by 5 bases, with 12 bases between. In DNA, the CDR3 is TGTGCCAGCTCACAATCTGAGGTTAACAATGAGCAGTTCTTC. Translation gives CASSQSEVNNEQFF.

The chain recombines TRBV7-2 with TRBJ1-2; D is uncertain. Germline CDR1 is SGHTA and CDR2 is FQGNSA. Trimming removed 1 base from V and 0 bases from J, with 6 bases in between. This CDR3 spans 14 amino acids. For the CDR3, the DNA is TGTGCCAGCAGCTTAGGTACAGCTAACTATGGCTACACCTTC. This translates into CASSLGTANYGYTF.